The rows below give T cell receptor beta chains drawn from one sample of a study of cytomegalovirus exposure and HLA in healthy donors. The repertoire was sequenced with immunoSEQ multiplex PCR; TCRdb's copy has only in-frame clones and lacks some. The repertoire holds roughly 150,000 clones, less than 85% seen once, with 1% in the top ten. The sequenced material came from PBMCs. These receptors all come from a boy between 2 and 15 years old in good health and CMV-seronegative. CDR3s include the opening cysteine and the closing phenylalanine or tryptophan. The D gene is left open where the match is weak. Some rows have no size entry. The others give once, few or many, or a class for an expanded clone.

CASGNGNQPQHF	TGCGCCAGCGGAAACGGGAATCAGCCCCAGCATTTT	NA	TRBJ1-5	NA	TRBV10-2
CASSLVWGGSQPQHF	TGTGCCAGCAGCTTAGTTTGGGGGGGCAGTCAGCCCCAGCATTTT	NA	TRBJ1-5	NA	TRBV7-2
CASSQTGQGANSPLHF	TGCGCCAGCAGCCAGACGGGACAGGGGGCTAATTCACCCCTCCACTTT	NA	TRBJ1-6	TRBD1	TRBV4-1
CASSYGGSLGLPQHF	TGTGCCAGCAGTTACGGCGGCAGCTTAGGCTTGCCCCAGCATTTT	once	TRBJ1-5	NA	TRBV6-5
CASSQFPLGEGNNEQFF	TGCGCCAGCAGCCAATTCCCTCTCGGGGAAGGTAACAATGAGCAGTTCTTC	NA	TRBJ2-1	NA	TRBV4-1
CASSLGQNQPQHF	TGTGCCAGCAGCTTAGGCCAGAATCAGCCCCAGCATTTT	NA	TRBJ1-5	NA	TRBV11-2
CASSVGGNPYEQYF	TGTGCCAGCAGCGTAGGCGGGAACCCCTACGAGCAGTACTTC	NA	TRBJ2-7	NA	TRBV9
CASRRGFGRDFSYEQYF	TGTGCCAGCAGACGCGGGTTCGGGCGCGACTTCTCCTACGAGCAGTACTTC	NA	TRBJ2-7	NA	TRBV7-8
CASGQPDEQFF	TGTGCCAGCGGACAACCCGATGAGCAGTTCTTC	NA	TRBJ2-1	NA	TRBV21-1
CASSSGQGIAKLFF	TGTGCCAGCAGCTCCGGTCAGGGGATCGCAAAACTGTTTTTT	NA	TRBJ1-4	NA	TRBV7-9
CASSQDDGGYTF	TGTGCCAGCAGCCAAGACGACGGGGGCTACACCTTC	NA	TRBJ1-2	NA	TRBV4-2
CASSDLFSETQYF	TGTGCCAGCAGTGATTTATTTTCGGAGACCCAGTACTTC	NA	TRBJ2-5	NA	TRBV6-1
CASSISRGWRNTIYF	TGTGCCAGTAGTATCTCACGGGGGTGGAGAAACACCATATATTTT	NA	TRBJ1-3	NA	TRBV19
CASSPSLSGSSYNEQFF	TGTGCCAGCAGCCCATCCCTTAGCGGGAGCTCCTACAATGAGCAGTTCTTC	NA	TRBJ2-1	TRBD2	TRBV7-6
CASRGTSNQPQHF	TGTGCCAGCAGGGGCACTAGCAATCAGCCCCAGCATTTT	NA	TRBJ1-5	NA	TRBV6-1
CASSASTDTQYF	TGTGCCAGCAGCGCTAGCACAGATACGCAGTATTTT	once	TRBJ2-3	NA	TRBV9
CASKIQGANPLYEQYF	TGTGCCAGCAAAATACAGGGGGCTAATCCTCTCTACGAGCAGTACTTC	NA	TRBJ2-7	TRBD1	TRBV28
CASSQGRGGGETQYF	TGTGCCAGCAGCCAAGGTCGGGGGGGAGGAGAGACCCAGTACTTC	NA	TRBJ2-5	TRBD2	TRBV14
CASSYSGLAPYNEQFF	TGTGCCAGCAGTTACTCGGGACTAGCGCCTTACAATGAGCAGTTCTTC	NA	TRBJ2-1	TRBD2	TRBV6-5
CASSPPGVHEQYF	TGTGCCAGTAGTCCCCCGGGAGTCCACGAGCAGTACTTC	NA	TRBJ2-7	NA	TRBV19
CASSIAGALDYEQYF	TGTGCCAGCAGTATAGCGGGAGCCCTTGACTACGAGCAGTACTTC	once	TRBJ2-7	TRBD2	TRBV6-5
CATSREGGAGEKLFF	TGTGCCACCAGCAGAGAGGGGGGGGCAGGTGAAAAACTGTTTTTT	NA	TRBJ1-4	NA	TRBV15
CASSPGGSGANVLTF	TGTGCCAGCTCGCCGGGGGGCTCTGGGGCCAACGTCCTGACTTTC	NA	TRBJ2-6	TRBD2	TRBV18
CASTGETYEQYF	TGTGCCAGCACGGGGGAGACCTACGAGCAGTACTTC	NA	TRBJ2-7	NA	TRBV28
CASGSGDASYGYTF	TGTGCCAGCGGATCAGGGGACGCGAGCTATGGCTACACCTTC	few	TRBJ1-2	NA	TRBV6-1
CASSEEEGSNSPLHF	TGTGCCAGCAGTGAAGAGGAGGGGAGTAATTCACCCCTCCACTTT	NA	TRBJ1-6	NA	TRBV6-1
CASSDRTSGAFF	TGCGCCAGCAGCGACAGGACCTCGGGGGCTTTCTTT	once	TRBJ1-1	NA	TRBV10-1
CASSGERVTDTQYF	TGTGCCAGCAGCGGGGAGCGGGTCACAGATACGCAGTATTTT	NA	TRBJ2-3	NA	TRBV7-9
CASSQDLGSGSYNEQFF	TGTGCCAGCAGCCAAGATCTTGGCAGCGGCTCCTACAATGAGCAGTTCTTC	NA	TRBJ2-1	NA	TRBV4-2
CASSTASRYEQYF	TGTGCCAGCAGCACAGCCAGTCGCTACGAGCAGTACTTC	NA	TRBJ2-7	NA	TRBV25-1
CASSTGRGYTF	TGTGCCAGCAGTACAGGACGTGGCTACACCTTC	NA	TRBJ1-2	NA	TRBV6-6
CASSLGQELTEAFF	TGCGCCAGCAGCCTCGGACAGGAGTTAACTGAAGCTTTCTTT	NA	TRBJ1-1	TRBD1	TRBV5-1
CASSHSSDTNQPQHF	TGTGCCAGCAGCCACAGTTCAGATACCAATCAGCCCCAGCATTTT	NA	TRBJ1-5	NA	TRBV11-2
CASSYDRDVNEQYF	TGCGCCAGCAGCTATGACAGGGATGTCAACGAGCAGTACTTC	NA	TRBJ2-7	TRBD1	TRBV5-1
CASSQNTEAFF	TGTGCCAGCAGCCAGAACACTGAAGCTTTCTTT	NA	TRBJ1-1	NA	TRBV5-6
CASSLIQTDTQYF	TGTGCCAGCAGCTTAATTCAAACAGATACGCAGTATTTT	NA	TRBJ2-3	NA	TRBV7-2
CASSPGGTYNSPLHF	TGTGCCAGCTCACCAGGGGGCACCTATAATTCACCCCTCCACTTT	NA	TRBJ1-6	NA	TRBV18
CASSLYLVGPEIRPNTF	TGTGCCAGCAGCTTATATCTCGTGGGCCCCGAGATAAGGCCCAACACCTTC	NA	TRBJ1-2	NA	TRBV7-9
CASSQRQTYGNTIYF	TGTGCCAGCAGCCAACGTCAAACATATGGAAACACCATATATTTT	NA	TRBJ1-3	NA	TRBV14
CASSPRDYAGAGAKNIQYF	TGTGCCAGCAGTCCCCGGGATTATGCGGGAGCGGGGGCCAAAAACATTCAGTACTTC	few	TRBJ2-4	TRBD2	TRBV28
CASSFVFSYNEQFF	TGTGCCAGCAGTTTCGTCTTCTCCTACAATGAGCAGTTCTTC	NA	TRBJ2-1	NA	TRBV6-9
CASDTGVNTEAFF	TGTGCCAGTGATACAGGGGTGAACACTGAAGCTTTCTTT	NA	TRBJ1-1	TRBD1	TRBV19
CASSRDRDYGYTF	TGTGCCAGCAGCCGCGACAGGGACTATGGCTACACCTTC	NA	TRBJ1-2	TRBD1	TRBV11-3
CASSPNAPLTSGAYNEQFF	TGTGCCAGCAGCCCCAACGCCCCCCTCACTAGCGGAGCCTACAATGAGCAGTTCTTC	once	TRBJ2-1	TRBD2	TRBV28
CSARQETQYF	TGCAGTGCTCGTCAAGAGACCCAGTACTTC	once	TRBJ2-5	NA	TRBV20-1
CASSPGQGPSNQPQHF	TGTGCCAGCAGCCCCGGACAGGGACCTAGCAATCAGCCCCAGCATTTT	few	TRBJ1-5	TRBD1	TRBV7-9
CSVEGPGQGAYEQYF	TGCAGCGTTGAAGGACCGGGACAGGGTGCCTACGAGCAGTACTTC	NA	TRBJ2-7	TRBD1	TRBV29-1
CASSLAGETDTQYF	TGTGCCAGCAGCCTAGCGGGAGAGACAGATACGCAGTATTTT	NA	TRBJ2-3	TRBD2	TRBV6-5
CASSLAQAGYNEQFF	TGCGCCAGCAGCTTGGCACAGGCGGGGTACAATGAGCAGTTCTTC	NA	TRBJ2-1	NA	TRBV5-1
CASSLEWTGETQYF	TGCGCCAGCAGCTTGGAGTGGACAGGGGAGACCCAGTACTTC	NA	TRBJ2-5	TRBD1	TRBV5-1
CSVKGPSGGEQYF	TGCAGCGTAAAGGGACCATCCGGGGGTGAGCAGTACTTC	NA	TRBJ2-7	NA	TRBV29-1
CASSRTGQGPTNEQFF	TGTGCCAGTAGCCGGACCGGACAGGGGCCGACTAATGAGCAGTTCTTC	NA	TRBJ2-1	TRBD1	TRBV19
CASSPPSRNEQFF	TGCGCCAGCAGCCCCCCCTCGCGTAATGAGCAGTTCTTC	NA	TRBJ2-1	NA	TRBV5-1